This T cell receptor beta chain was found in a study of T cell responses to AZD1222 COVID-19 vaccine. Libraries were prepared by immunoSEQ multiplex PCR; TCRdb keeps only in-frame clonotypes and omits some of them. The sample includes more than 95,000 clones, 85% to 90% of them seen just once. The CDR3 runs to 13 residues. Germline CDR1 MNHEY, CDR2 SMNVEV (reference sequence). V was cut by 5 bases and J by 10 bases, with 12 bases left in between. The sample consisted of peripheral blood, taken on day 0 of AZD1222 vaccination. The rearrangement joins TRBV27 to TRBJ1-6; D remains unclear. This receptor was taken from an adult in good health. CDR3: CASSPISGSPLHF. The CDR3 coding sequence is TGTGCCAGCAGTCCCATCAGTGGCTCACCCCTCCACTTT.